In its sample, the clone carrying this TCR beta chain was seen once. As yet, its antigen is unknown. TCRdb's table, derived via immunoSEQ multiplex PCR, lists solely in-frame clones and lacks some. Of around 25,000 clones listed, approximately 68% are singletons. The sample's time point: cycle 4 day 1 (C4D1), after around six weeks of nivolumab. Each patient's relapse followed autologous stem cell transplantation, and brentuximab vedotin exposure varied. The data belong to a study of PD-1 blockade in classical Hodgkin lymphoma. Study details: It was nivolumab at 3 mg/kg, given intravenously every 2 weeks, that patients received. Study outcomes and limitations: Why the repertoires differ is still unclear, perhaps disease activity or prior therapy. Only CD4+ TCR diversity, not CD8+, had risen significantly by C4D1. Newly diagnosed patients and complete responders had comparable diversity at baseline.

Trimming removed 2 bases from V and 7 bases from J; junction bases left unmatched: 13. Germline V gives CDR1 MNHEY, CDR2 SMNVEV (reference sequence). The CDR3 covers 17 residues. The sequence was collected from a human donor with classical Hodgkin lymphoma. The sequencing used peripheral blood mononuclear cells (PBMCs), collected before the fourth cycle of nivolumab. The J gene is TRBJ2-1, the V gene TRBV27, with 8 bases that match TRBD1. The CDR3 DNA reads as TGTGCCAGCAGTTTAAAGGTGCCACGGACAGGGACGAATGAGCAGTTCTTC. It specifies CASSLKVPRTGTNEQFF.